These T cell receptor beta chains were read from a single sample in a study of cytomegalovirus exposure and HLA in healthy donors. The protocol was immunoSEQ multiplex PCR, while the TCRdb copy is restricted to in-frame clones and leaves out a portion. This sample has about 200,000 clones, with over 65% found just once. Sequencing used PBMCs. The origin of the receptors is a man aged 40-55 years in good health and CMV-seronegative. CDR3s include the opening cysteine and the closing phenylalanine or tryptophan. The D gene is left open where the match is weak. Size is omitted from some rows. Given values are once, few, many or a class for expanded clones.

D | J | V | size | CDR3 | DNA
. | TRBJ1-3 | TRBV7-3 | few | CASSLGPDRSVGNTIYF | TGTGCCAGCAGCTTAGGACCCGACAGGAGCGTCGGAAACACCATATATTTT
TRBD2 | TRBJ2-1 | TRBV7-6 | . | CAAGGDRYNEQFF | TGTGCCGCGGGGGGGGACCGTTACAATGAGCAGTTCTTC
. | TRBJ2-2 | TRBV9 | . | CASRPTGEQGELFF | TGTGCCAGCCGTCCCACAGGCGAGCAAGGGGAGCTGTTTTTT
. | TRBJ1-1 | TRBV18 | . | CASSLEARGRTEAFF | TGTGCCAGCTCCCTAGAGGCCCGGGGTCGCACTGAAGCTTTCTTT
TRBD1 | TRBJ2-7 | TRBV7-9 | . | CASSSWTGDEQYF | TGTGCCAGCAGCTCGTGGACAGGGGACGAGCAGTACTTC
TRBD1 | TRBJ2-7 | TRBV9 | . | CASSLTTDRGQQQYF | TGTGCCAGCAGCCTTACTACCGACAGGGGGCAACAGCAGTACTTC
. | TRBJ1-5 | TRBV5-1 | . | CASSRSLEPQHF | TGCGCCAGCAGCCGCTCACTGGAGCCCCAGCATTTT
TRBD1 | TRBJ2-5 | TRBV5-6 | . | CASSVGTEQETQYF | TGTGCCAGCAGCGTGGGGACAGAGCAAGAGACCCAGTACTTC
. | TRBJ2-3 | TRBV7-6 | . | CASRPPRAQDLDTQSAYF | TGTGCCAGCAGGCCCCCTAGAGCACAGGATTTAGATACGCAGTCGGCGTATTTT
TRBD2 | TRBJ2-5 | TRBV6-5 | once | CASRRGLAGETQYF | TGTGCCAGCAGACGCGGACTAGCGGGAGAGACCCAGTACTTC
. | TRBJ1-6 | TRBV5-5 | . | CASSSSDSYNSPLHF | TGTGCCAGCAGCTCCTCGGACAGTTATAATTCACCCCTCCACTTT
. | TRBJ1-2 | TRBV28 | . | CASSINSDYGYTF | TGTGCCAGCAGTATAAACTCCGACTATGGCTACACCTTC
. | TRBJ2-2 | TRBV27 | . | CASSPSGIGELFF | TGTGCCAGCAGCCCTTCGGGAATCGGGGAGCTGTTTTTT
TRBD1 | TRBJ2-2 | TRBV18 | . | CASSPRTGSDGELFF | TGTGCCAGCTCACCGCGGACAGGGTCGGACGGGGAGCTGTTTTTT
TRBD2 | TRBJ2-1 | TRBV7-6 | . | CASSPTSGSMYEQFF | TGTGCCAGCAGCCCGACTAGCGGGAGTATGTATGAGCAGTTCTTC
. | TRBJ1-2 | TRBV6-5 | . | CASSLTGGWNYGYTF | TGTGCCAGCAGTTTAACGGGGGGCTGGAACTATGGCTACACCTTC
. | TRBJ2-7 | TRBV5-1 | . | CASSLVVQGFNEQYF | TGCGCCAGCAGCTTGGTTGTTCAGGGGTTCAACGAGCAGTACTTC
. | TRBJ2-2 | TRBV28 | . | CASGPELFF | TGTGCCAGCGGGCCTGAGCTGTTTTTT
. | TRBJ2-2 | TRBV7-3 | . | CASSISGELFF | TGTGCCAGCAGCATATCCGGGGAGCTGTTTTTT
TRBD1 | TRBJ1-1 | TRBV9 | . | CASSESGTANTEAFF | TGTGCCAGCAGTGAATCCGGGACAGCGAACACTGAAGCTTTCTTT
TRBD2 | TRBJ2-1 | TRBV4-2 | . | CASSQEGLAGAYNEQFF | TGTGCCAGCAGCCAAGAAGGACTAGCGGGAGCCTACAATGAGCAGTTCTTC
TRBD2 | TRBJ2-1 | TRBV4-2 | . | CASSQGTSGLYNEQFF | TGTGCCAGCAGCCAAGGAACTAGCGGGCTGTACAATGAGCAGTTCTTC
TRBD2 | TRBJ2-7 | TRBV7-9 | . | CASSLGRASGRLYEQYF | TGTGCCAGCAGCTTAGGGAGGGCTAGCGGGAGACTCTACGAGCAGTACTTC